The 9 T cell receptor beta chains in this list originate from one sample, sequenced in a study of OX40 agonist ivuxolimab in advanced cancers. The data were produced by immunoSEQ multiplex PCR, yet TCRdb's version contains in-frame clones alone and is incomplete. The table lists 20,000 to 25,000 clones, approximately 80% of them singletons. This specimen consisted of CD4+ or CD8+ T cells sorted from blood, obtained in a trial of the OX40 agonist ivuxolimab. The receptors originated from an adult with an advanced solid tumor such as melanoma, head and neck, liver or kidney cancer.

The V call is TRBV28, the J call TRBJ1-5; weak D call: TRBD1 (6 bases). Per the germline V gene, CDR1 is MDHEN and CDR2 is SYDVKM. Between the trimmed V and J ends, which lost 7 bases and 11 bases, there was a span of 21 bases. This CDR3 is 14 amino acids long. CDR3 region: CASTKGVVQSAQHF. As DNA, the CDR3 is TGTGCCAGCACCAAGGGGGTCGTCCAATCAGCCCAGCATTTT.

This clone was detected a few times. One junction end disagrees with the germline gene, perhaps due to a read error. The chain has TRBV7-2 and TRBJ1-2; 9 nucleotides match TRBD1. CDR3 length: 14 amino acids. Germline lookup yields CDR1 SGHTA and CDR2 FQGNSA. In DNA form, the CDR3 reads TGCGCCAGCAGCTTAGTACAGGGGGCCTCTGGCTACACCTTC. Protein: CASSLVQGASGYTF.

The chain recombines TRBV5-6 with TRBJ2-7, with D hard to call. The CDR3 runs to 14 residues. Deletions cut 0 bases from V and 0 bases from J, with 7 bases between. Germline loops: CDR1 SGHDT, CDR2 YYEEEE. Here the CDR3 DNA reads TGTGCCAGCAGCTTGGGCGGTCCCTCCTACGAGCAGTACTTC. This gives the protein CASSLGGPSYEQYF.

This chain links TRBV10-3 with TRBJ2-1; TRBD2 might be the D (5 bases). There are 14 residues in the CDR3. V was shortened by 7 bases and J by 0 bases, with 10 bases between the two germline ends. CDR1 ENHRY and CDR2 SYGVKD come from the germline V gene. The CDR3 DNA reads TGTGCCATCACGATGGGGAGCTCCTACAATGAGCAGTTCTTC. It encodes CAITMGSSYNEQFF.

The chain uses TRBV27 and TRBJ2-2; D perhaps matches TRBD2 (5 bases). The CDR3 loop spans 17 amino acids. Trimming stripped 2 bases from V and 1 base from J, with 14 bases between. CDR1 is MNHEY and CDR2 is SMNVEV in the germline V gene (reference sequence). CDR3 bases: TGTGCCAGCAGTTTACAGGTTCTAGCAGAGAACACCGGGGAGCTGTTTTTT. It specifies CASSLQVLAENTGELFF.

V gene TRBV13 combines with J gene TRBJ1-2, with D possibly TRBD1 on 5 matching bases. The CDR3 covers 13 residues. The ends were cut back, 5 bases at V and 6 bases at J, with 13 bases in the middle. The germline V gene encodes CDR1 PRHDT and CDR2 FYEKMQ (reference sequence). The CDR3 DNA is TGTGCCAGCAGCCGGAATGGAGGGGATGGCTACACCTTC. Translation gives CASSRNGGDGYTF.

The chain combines TRBV9 with TRBJ2-7, with D unclear. This CDR3 has 12 amino acids. With 3 bases removed from V and 0 bases from J, the gap between germline ends came to 4 bases. Germline CDR1 is SGDLS and CDR2 is YYNGEE. CDR3 residues: CASSDSSYEQYF. CDR3 in DNA: TGTGCCAGCAGCGACAGCTCCTACGAGCAGTACTTC.

The chain is built from TRBV28 and TRBJ2-3; D not resolved. V was trimmed by 3 bases and J by 1 base, leaving 2 bases between them. The CDR3 sequence is 12 residues long. Looked up from germline, CDR1 is MDHEN and CDR2 is SYDVKM. This CDR3 is CASSLGTDTQYF. The DNA for the CDR3 is TGTGCCAGCAGTTTGGGCACAGATACGCAGTATTTT.

The genes are TRBV5-3 and TRBJ2-7; D is ambiguous. TRBV5-3 is an ORF; its function is uncertain. The CDR3 covers 13 residues. Trimming took 8 bases from V and 5 from J, leaving 17 bases between them. The CDR3 region is CASSQATVDEQYF. The CDR3 nucleotides are TGTGCCAGCAGCCAAGCTACGGTGGACGAGCAGTACTTC.